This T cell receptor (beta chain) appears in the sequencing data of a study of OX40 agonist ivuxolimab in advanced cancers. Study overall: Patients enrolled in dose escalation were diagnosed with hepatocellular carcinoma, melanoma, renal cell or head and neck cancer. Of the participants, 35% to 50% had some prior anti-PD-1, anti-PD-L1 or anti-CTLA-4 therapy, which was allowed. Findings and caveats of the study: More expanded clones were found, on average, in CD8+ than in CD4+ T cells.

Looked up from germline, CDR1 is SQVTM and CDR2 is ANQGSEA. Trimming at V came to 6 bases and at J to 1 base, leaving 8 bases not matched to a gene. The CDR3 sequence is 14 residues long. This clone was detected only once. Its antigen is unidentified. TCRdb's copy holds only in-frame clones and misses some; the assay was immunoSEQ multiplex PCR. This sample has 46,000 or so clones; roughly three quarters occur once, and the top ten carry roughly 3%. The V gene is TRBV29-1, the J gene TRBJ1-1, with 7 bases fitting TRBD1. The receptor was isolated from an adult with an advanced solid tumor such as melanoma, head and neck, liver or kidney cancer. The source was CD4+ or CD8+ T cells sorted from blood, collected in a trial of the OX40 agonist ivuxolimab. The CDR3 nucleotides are TGCAGCGTAGGTATGACAGGGTGGAACACTGAAGCTTTCTTT. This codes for CSVGMTGWNTEAFF.